The clone carrying this T cell receptor beta chain was seen once. The source of the sample is a study of blood T cell repertoires in COVID-19. At the level of the study: The United States, Italy and Spain supplied acute and convalescent COVID-19 samples. In each case, the material was cDNA or gDNA derived from T cells, B-cell-depleted T cells, or PBMCs.

Clones were read by immunoSEQ multiplex PCR, and TCRdb kept only the in-frame ones, dropping some. The sample includes 150,000 to 200,000 clones, 85% to 90% seen only once; the top ten take around 8%. Losses at the gene ends were 4 bases for V and 4 bases for J; bases not matched to a gene: 3. This CDR3 is 14 amino acids long. Germline CDR1 SGHTS, CDR2 YDEGEE. The TCR was taken from a woman aged 60-70 years with acute or convalescent COVID-19. The chain carries TRBV5-8 and TRBJ2-2; 8 bases align to TRBD1. The sequencing sample was made of peripheral blood. CDR3 in amino acids: CASSLGQGTGELFF. CDR3 bases: TGTGCCAGCAGCCTCGGACAGGGCACCGGGGAGCTGTTTTTT.